These 4 T cell receptor beta chains originate from one sample sequenced in a study of blood T cell repertoires in COVID-19. Clones were read by immunoSEQ multiplex PCR, and TCRdb kept only the in-frame ones, dropping some. The table lists 65,000 or so clones, roughly two thirds of them singletons. The sample was PBMCs or T cells enriched from blood (not recorded which). These receptors all come from an older woman who had been exposed to COVID-19.

This clone appeared a few times. The J gene is TRBJ1-5, the V gene TRBV5-5; D possibly corresponds to TRBD1 (5 bases). CDR3 length: 15 amino acids. Trimming stripped 1 base from V and 1 base from J, with 9 bases between. Germline-derived CDR1 and CDR2 are SGHKS and YYEKEE (reference sequence). In nucleotides, the CDR3 is TGTGCCAGCAGCTTGATTAGGGGAAGCAATCAGCCCCAGCATTTT. This encodes CASSLIRGSNQPQHF.

This clone occurred a few times. The chain links TRBV7-2 to TRBJ1-5; D unresolved. Germline assignment: CDR1 SGHTA and CDR2 FQGNSA. The V and J ends lost 2 bases and 7 bases respectively, with 12 bases between them. This CDR3 comprises 14 residues. The CDR3 DNA is TGTGCCAGCAGCTTATACCAACAGTGGCAGCCCCAGCATTTT. As protein: CASSLYQQWQPQHF.

The chain uses TRBV5-5 and TRBJ1-5, with 9 bases identical to TRBD1. Trimming removed 2 bases from V and 4 bases from J; junction bases left unmatched: 4. CDR1 is SGHKS, CDR2 YYEKEE, per germline (reference sequence). The CDR3 is made up of 15 amino acids. In nucleotides, the CDR3 is TGTGCCAGCAGCTTACAGGGGGCAGGAAATCAGCCCCAGCATTTT. Translation gives CASSLQGAGNQPQHF.

The rearrangement links TRBV10-3 to TRBJ1-6; possible D gene TRBD1, 5 bases. The CDR3 covers 15 residues. Trimming left V 10 bases short and J 6 bases short, with 19 bases between. Per the germline V gene, CDR1 is ENHRY and CDR2 is SYGVKD. DNA for the CDR3: TGTGCCACCCTTCCCAGGGCAGAATCTAATTCACCCCTCCACTTT. This codes for CATLPRAESNSPLHF.